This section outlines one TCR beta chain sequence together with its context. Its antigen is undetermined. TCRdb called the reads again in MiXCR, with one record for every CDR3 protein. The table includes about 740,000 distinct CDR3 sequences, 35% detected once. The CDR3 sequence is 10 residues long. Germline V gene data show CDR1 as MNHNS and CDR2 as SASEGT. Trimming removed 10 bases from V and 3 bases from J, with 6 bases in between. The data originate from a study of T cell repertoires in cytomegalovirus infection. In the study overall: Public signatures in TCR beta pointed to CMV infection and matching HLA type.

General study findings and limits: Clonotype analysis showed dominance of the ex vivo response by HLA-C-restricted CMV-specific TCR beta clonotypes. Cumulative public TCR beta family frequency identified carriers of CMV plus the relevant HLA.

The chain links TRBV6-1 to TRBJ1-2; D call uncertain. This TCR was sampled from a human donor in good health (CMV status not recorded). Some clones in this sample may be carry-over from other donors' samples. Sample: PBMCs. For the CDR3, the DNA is TGTGCCATCCAGGACTATGGCTACACCTTC. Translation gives CAIQDYGYTF.